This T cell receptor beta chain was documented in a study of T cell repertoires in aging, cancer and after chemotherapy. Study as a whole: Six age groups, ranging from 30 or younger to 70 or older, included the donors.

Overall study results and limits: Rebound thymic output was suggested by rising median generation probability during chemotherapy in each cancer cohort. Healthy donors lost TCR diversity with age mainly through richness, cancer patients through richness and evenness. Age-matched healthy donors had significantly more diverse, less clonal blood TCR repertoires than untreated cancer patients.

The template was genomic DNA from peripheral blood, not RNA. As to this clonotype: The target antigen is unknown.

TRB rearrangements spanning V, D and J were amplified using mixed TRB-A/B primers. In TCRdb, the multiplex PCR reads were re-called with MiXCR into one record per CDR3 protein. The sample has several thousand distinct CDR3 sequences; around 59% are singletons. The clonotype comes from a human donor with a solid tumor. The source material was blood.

CDR3 sequence: CASSSAVAATYNEQFF. The CDR3, as DNA: TGTGCCAGCAGCTCCGCGGTAGCGGCTACCTACAATGAGCAGTTCTTC. The chain uses TRBV28 and TRBJ2-1, with D possibly TRBD2 on 6 matching bases. The CDR3 consists of 16 residues. The V end lost 6 bases, the J end lost 2 bases, and 17 bases lay between the germline ends. Germline CDR1 is MDHEN and CDR2 is SYDVKM.